Sequencing of this T cell receptor (beta chain) was carried out in a study of Ad26.COV2.S vaccination and SARS-CoV-2 variants. TCRdb's table, derived via immunoSEQ multiplex PCR, lists solely in-frame clones and lacks some. This table holds some 390,000 clones, approximately 90% found once. About this clone: Its matching antigen is unknown.

Trimming took 8 bases from V and 0 from J, leaving 8 bases between them. CDR3 size: 13 residues. Germline V gene sequence: CDR1 MDHEN, CDR2 SYDVKM. Treatment indicated: over 15 received Ad26.COV2.S at low or high dose, single or two shots; 5 received placebo; per-sample allocation not given. Samples came from day 63 after the first vaccine or placebo injection. Overall study findings and caveats: After vaccination, reports described spike-specific CD8+ and CD4+ T cell responses as showing substantial breadth.

The chain employs TRBV28 and TRBJ1-3; D is uncertain. The source is a person aged 18-65 years who received the Ad26.COV2.S COVID-19 vaccine or a placebo. Sequencing used peripheral blood, obtained in a trial of Ad26.COV2.S vaccine versus placebo. The CDR3 DNA is TGTGCCAGCGAGGGAAGCTCTGGAAACACCATATATTTT. Translated, it gives CASEGSSGNTIYF.